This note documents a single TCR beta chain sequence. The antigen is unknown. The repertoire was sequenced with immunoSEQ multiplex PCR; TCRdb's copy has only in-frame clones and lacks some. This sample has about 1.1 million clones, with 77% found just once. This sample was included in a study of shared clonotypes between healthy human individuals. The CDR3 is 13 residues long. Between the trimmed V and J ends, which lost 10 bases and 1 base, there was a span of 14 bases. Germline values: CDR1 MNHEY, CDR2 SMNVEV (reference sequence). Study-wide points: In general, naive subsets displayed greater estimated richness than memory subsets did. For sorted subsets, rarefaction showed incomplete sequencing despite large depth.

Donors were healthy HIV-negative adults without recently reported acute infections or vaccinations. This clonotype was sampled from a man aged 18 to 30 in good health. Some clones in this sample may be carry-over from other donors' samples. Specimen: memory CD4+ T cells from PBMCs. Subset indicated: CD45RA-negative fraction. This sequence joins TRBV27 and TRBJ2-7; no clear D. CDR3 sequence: CAIHPPESYEQYF. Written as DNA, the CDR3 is TGTGCCATCCACCCACCGGAGTCCTACGAGCAGTACTTC.